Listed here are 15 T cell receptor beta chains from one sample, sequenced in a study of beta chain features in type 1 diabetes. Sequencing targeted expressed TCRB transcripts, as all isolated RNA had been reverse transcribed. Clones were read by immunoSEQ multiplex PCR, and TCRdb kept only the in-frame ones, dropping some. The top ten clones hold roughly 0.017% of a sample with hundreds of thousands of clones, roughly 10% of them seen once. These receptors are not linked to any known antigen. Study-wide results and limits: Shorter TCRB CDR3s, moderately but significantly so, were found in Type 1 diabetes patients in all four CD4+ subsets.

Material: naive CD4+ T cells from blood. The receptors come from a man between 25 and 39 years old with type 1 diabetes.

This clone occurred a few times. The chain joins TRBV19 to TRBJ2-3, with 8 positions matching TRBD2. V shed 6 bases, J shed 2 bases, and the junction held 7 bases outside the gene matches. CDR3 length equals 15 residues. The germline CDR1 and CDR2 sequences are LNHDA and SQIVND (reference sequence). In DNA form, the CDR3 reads TGTGCCAGTAGCCCGGGACTAGTGGCCACAGATACGCAGTATTTT. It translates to CASSPGLVATDTQYF.

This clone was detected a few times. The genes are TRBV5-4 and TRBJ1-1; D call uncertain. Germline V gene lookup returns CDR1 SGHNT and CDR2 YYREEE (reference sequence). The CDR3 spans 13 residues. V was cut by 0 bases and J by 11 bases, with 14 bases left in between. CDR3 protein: CASSLVAGVEAFF. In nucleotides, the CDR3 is TGTGCCAGCAGCTTGGTTGCAGGTGTCGAGGCTTTCTTT.

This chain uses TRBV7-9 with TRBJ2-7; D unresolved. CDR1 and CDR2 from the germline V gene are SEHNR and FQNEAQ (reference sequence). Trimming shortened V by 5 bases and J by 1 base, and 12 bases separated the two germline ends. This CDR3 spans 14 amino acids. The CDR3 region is CASSSHRESYEQYF. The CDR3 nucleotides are TGTGCCAGCAGCAGCCATAGAGAATCCTACGAGCAGTACTTC.

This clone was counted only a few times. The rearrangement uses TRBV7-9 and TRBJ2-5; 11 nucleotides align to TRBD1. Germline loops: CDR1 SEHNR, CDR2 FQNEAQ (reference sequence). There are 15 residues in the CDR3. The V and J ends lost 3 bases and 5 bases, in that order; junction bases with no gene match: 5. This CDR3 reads CASSFGTGGQETQYF. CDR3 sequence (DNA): TGTGCCAGCAGCTTCGGGACAGGGGGTCAGGAGACCCAGTACTTC. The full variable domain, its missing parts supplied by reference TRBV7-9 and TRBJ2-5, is DTGVSQNPRHKITKRGQNVTFRCDPISEHNRLYWYRQTLGQGPEFLTYFQNEAQLEKSRLLSDRFSAERPKGSFSTLEIQRTEQGDSAMYLCASSFGTGGQETQYFGPGTRLLVL.

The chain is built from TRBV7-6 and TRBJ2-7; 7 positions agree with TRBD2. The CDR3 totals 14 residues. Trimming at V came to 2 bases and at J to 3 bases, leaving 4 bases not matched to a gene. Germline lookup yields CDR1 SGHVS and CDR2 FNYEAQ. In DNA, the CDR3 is TGTGCCAGCAGCTTATGGGAGGGCAACTACGAGCAGTACTTC. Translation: CASSLWEGNYEQYF.

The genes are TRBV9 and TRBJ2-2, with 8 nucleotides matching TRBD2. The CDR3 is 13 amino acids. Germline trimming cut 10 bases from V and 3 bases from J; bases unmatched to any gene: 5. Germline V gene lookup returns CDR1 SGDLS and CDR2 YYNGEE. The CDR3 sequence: CASRGGHTGELFF. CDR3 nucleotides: TGTGCCTCCCGGGGGGGTCACACCGGGGAGCTGTTTTTT.

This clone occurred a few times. The CDR3, as DNA: TGTGCCAGCAGCGGACGCGGGACAGCCCAAGAGACCCAGTACTTC. Its protein is CASSGRGTAQETQYF. This chain joins TRBV2 and TRBJ2-5; D may be TRBD1 (7 bases). The CDR3 spans 15 residues. The V end lost 6 bases, the J end lost 1 base, and 15 bases lay between the germline ends. The germline V gene encodes CDR1 SNHLY and CDR2 FYNNEI.

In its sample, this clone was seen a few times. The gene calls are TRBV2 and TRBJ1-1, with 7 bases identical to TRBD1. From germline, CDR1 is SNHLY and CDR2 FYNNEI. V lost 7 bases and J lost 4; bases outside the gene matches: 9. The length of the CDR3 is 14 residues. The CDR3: CASTLTGSITEAFF. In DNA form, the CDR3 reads TGTGCCAGCACCTTGACAGGGTCAATCACTGAAGCTTTCTTT.

The CDR3 DNA reads TGTGCCAGCAGTTACGGAGGACCCTATAATTCACCCCTCCACTTT. Translated: CASSYGGPYNSPLHF. The chain joins TRBV6-5 to TRBJ1-6; D not resolved. Between the trimmed V and J ends, which lost 2 bases and 2 bases, there was a span of 7 bases. This CDR3 has 15 amino acids. Germline V lookup: CDR1 MNHEY, CDR2 SVGAGI.

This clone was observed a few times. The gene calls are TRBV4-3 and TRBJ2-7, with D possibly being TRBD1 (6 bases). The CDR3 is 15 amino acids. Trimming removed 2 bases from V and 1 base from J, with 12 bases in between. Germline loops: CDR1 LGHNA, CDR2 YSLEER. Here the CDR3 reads CASSQIDRRSYEQYF. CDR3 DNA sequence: TGCGCCAGCAGCCAAATAGACAGGCGATCCTACGAGCAGTACTTC.

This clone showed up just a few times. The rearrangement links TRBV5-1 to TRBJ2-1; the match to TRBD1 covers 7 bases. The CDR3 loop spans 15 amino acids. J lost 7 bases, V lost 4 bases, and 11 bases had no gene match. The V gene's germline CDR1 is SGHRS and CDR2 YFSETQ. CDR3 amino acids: CASSQGQSPLNEQFF. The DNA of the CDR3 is TGCGCCAGCAGCCAGGGACAGAGTCCCCTTAATGAGCAGTTCTTC.

CDR3 amino acids: CASSQVLAGGKETQYF. The CDR3 coding sequence is TGTGCCAGCAGCCAAGTCTTAGCGGGGGGAAAAGAGACCCAGTACTTC. The rearrangement links TRBV4-2 to TRBJ2-5; 10 bases agree with TRBD2. Germline loops: CDR1 LGHNA, CDR2 YNFKEQ. V shed 1 base and J 3 bases; nucleotides not matched to a gene: 5. The CDR3 consists of 16 residues.

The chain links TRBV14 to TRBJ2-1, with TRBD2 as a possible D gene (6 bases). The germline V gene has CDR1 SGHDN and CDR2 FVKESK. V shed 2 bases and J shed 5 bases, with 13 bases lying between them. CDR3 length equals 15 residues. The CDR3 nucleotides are TGTGCCAGCAGCCAAAACGGGGGAGTCGACAATGAGCAGTTCTTC. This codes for CASSQNGGVDNEQFF.

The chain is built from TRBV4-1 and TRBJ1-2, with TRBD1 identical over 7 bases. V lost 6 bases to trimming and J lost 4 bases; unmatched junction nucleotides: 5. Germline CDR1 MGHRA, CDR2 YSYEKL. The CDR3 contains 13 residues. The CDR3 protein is CASSLGGSYGYTF. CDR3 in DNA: TGCGCCAGCAGTCTAGGGGGCAGCTATGGCTACACCTTC.

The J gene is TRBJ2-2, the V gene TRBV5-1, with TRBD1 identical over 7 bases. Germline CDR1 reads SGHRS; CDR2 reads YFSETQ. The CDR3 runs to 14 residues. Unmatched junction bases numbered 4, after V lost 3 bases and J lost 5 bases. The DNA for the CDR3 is TGCGCCAGCAGCTCCCAGGGACAGACCGGGGAGCTGTTTTTT. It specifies CASSSQGQTGELFF.